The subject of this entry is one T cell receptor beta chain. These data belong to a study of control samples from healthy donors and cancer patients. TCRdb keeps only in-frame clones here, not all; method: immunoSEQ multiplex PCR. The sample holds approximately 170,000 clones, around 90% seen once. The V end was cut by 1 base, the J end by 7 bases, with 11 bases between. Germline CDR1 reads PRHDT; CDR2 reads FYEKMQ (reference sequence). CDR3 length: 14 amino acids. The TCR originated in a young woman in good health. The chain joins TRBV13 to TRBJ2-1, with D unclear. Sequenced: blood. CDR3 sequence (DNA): TGTGCCAGCAGCTTAGATGACGCGTGGAATGAGCAGTTCTTC. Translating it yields CASSLDDAWNEQFF.